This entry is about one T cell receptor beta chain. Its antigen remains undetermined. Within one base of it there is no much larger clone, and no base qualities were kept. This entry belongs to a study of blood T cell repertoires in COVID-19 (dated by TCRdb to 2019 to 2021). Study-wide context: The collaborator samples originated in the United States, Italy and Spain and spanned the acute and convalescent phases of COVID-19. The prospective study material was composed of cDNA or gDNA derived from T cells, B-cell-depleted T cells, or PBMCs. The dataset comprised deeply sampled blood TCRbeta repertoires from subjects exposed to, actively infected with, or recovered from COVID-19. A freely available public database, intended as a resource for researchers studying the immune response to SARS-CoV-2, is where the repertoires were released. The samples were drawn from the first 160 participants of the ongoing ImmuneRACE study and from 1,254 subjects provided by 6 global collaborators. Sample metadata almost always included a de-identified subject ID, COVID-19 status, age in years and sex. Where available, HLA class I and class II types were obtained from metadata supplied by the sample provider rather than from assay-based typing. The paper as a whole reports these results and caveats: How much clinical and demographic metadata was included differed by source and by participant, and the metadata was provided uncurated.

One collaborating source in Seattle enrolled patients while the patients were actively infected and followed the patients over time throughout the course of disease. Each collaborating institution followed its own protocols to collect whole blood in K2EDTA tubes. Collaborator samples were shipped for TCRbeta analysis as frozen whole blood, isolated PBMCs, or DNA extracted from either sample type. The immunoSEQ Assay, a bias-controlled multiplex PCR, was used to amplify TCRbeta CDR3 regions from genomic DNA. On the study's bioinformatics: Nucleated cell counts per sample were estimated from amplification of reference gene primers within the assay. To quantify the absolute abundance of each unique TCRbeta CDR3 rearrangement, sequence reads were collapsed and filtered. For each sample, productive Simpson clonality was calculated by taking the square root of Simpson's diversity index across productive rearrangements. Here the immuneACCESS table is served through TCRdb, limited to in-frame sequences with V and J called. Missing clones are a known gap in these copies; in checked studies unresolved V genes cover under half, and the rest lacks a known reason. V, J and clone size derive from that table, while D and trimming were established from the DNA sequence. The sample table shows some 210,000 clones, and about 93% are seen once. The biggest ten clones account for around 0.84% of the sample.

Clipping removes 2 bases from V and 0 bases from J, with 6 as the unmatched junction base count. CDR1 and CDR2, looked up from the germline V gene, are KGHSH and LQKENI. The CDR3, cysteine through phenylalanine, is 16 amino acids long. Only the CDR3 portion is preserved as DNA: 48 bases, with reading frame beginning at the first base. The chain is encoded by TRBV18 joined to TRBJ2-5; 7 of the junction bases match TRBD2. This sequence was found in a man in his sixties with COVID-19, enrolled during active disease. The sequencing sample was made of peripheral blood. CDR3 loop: CASSPLGGSNQETQYF. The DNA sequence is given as TGTGCCAGCTCACCATTGGGCGGGAGCAACCAAGAGACCCAGTACTTC.